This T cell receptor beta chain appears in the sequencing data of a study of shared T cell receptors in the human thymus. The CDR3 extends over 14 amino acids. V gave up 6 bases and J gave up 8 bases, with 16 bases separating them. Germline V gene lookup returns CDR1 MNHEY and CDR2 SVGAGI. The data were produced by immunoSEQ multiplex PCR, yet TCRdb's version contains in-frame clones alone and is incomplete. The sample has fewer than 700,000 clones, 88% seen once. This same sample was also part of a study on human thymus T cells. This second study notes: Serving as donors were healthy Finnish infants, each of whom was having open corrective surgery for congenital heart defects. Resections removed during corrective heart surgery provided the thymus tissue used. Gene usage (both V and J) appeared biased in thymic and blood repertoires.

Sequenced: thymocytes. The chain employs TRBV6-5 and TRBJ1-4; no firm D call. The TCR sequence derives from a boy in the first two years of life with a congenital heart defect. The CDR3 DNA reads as TGTGCCAGCAGCAGGCTGTATGGAGGCGAAAAACTGTTTTTT. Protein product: CASSRLYGGEKLFF.